This TCR beta chain derives from a study of response to subunit inactivated influenza vaccine. TCRdb re-derived calls from the RT-PCR reads in MiXCR, one entry per CDR3 protein. Among 500,000 to 650,000 distinct CDR3 sequences listed, approximately 7.7% were seen once. Study findings and constraints: Each seasonal influenza vaccination recruits few new T cells, the authors suggested.

The germline gives CDR1 SGHRS, CDR2 YFSETQ. This CDR3 has 14 amino acids. Trimming pared 1 base from V and 6 bases from J, leaving 14 bases between. This clonotype was recorded at least ten times. No antigen is known for it. This receptor was identified in a man aged 50 to 75 who received an inactivated influenza vaccine. This chain links TRBV5-1 with TRBJ2-7; D is possibly TRBD1 (6 bases). Sequencing was performed on PBMCs from blood, taken less than 30 months after vaccination. CDR3 region: CASSLLAGDGEQYF. The DNA of the CDR3 is TGCGCCAGCAGCTTGCTAGCAGGGGATGGCGAGCAGTACTTC. Full variable domain (rest looked up from reference TRBV5-1 and TRBJ2-7): KAGVTQTPRYLIKTRGQQVTLSCSPISGHRSVSWYQQTPGQGLQFLFEYFSETQRNKGNFPGRFSGRQFSNSRSEMNVSTLELGDSALYLCASSLLAGDGEQYFGPGTRLTVT.